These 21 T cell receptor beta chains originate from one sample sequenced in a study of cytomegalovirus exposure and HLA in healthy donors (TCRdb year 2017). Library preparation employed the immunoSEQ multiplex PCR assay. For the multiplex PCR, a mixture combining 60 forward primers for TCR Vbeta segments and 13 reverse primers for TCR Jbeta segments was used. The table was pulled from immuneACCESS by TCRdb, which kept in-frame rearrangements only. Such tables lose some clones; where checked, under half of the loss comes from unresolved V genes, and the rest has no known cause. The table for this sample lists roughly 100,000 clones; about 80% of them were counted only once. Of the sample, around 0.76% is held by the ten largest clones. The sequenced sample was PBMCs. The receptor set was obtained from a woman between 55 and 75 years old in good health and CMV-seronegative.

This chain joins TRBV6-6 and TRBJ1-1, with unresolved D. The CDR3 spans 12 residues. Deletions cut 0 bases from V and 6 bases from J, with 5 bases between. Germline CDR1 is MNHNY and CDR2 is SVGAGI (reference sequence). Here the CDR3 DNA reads TGTGCCAGCAGTTACTCCCCAGCTGAAGCTTTCTTT. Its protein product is CASSYSPAEAFF.

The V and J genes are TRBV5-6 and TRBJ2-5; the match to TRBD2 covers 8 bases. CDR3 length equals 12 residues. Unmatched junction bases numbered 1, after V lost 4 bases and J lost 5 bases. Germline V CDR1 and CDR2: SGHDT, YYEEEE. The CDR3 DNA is TGTGCCAGCAGCACGGGAGGGGAGACCCAGTACTTC. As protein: CASSTGGETQYF.

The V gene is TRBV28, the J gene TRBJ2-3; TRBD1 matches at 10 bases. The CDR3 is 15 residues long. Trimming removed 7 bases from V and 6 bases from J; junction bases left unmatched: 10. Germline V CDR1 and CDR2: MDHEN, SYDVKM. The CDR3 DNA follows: TGTGCCAGCAATTCGGGACAGGGGAGGTCGGATACGCAGTATTTT. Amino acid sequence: CASNSGQGRSDTQYF.

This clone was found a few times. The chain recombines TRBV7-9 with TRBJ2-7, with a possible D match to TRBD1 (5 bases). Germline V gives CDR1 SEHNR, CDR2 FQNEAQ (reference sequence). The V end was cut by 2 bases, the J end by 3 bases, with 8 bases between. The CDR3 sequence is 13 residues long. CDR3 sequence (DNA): TGTGCCAGCAGCTTACTCGACAGCTACGAGCAGTACTTC. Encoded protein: CASSLLDSYEQYF.

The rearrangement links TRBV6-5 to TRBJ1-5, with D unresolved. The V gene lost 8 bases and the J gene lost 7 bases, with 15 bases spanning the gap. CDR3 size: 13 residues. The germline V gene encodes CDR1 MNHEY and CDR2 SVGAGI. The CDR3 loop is CASGGPNGQPQHF. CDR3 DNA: TGTGCCAGCGGAGGGCCAAATGGCCAGCCCCAGCATTTT.

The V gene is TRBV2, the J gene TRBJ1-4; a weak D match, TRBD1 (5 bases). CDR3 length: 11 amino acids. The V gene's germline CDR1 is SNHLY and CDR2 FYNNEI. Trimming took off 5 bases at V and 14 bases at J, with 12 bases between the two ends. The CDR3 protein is CASSPQGVLFF. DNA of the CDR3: TGTGCCAGCAGTCCGCAGGGTGTGCTGTTTTTT.

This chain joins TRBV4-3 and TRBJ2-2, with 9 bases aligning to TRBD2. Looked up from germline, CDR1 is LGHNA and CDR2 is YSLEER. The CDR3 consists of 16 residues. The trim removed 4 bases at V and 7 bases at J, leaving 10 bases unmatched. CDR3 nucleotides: TGCGCCAGCAGCCCCCTGGTAGCGGGAGTCAACGGGGAGCTGTTTTTT. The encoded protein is CASSPLVAGVNGELFF.

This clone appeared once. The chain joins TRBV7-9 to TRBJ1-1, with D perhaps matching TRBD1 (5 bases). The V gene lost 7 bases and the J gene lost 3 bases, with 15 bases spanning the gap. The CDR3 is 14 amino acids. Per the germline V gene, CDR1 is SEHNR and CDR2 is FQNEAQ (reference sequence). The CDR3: CASTSTDSYTEAFF. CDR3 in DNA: TGTGCCAGCACCTCCACTGACAGTTACACTGAAGCTTTCTTT.

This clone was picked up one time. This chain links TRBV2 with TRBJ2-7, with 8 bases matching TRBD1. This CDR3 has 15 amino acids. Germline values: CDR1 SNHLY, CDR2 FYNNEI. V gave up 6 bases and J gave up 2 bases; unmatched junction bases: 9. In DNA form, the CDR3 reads TGTGCCAGCAGCGCCGACAGGGGTGCAGCCTACGAGCAGTACTTC. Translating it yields CASSADRGAAYEQYF.

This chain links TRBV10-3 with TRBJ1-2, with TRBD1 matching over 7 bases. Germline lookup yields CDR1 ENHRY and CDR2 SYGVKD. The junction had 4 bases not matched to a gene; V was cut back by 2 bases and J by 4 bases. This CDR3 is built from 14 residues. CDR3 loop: CAISEARGAYGYTF. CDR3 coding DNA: TGTGCCATCAGTGAGGCCAGGGGGGCCTATGGCTACACCTTC.

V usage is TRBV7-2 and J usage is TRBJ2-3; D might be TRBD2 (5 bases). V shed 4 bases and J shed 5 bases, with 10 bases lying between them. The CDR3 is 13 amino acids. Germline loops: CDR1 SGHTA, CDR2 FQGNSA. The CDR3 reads CASSSGLEDTQYF. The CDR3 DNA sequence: TGTGCCAGCAGCTCCGGACTGGAAGATACGCAGTATTTT.

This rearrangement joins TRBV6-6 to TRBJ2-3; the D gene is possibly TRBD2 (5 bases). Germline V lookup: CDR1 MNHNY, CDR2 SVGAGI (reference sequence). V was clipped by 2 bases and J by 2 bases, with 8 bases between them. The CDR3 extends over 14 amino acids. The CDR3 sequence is CASSYSGYTDTQYF. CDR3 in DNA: TGTGCCAGCAGTTACAGCGGCTACACAGATACGCAGTATTTT.

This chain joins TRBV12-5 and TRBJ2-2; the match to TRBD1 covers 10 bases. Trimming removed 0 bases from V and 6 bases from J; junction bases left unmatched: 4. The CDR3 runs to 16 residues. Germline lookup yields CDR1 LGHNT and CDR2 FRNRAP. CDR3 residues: CASGLVLGQGSGELFF. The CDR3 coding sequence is TGTGCTAGTGGTTTGGTACTGGGACAGGGGTCCGGGGAGCTGTTTTTT.

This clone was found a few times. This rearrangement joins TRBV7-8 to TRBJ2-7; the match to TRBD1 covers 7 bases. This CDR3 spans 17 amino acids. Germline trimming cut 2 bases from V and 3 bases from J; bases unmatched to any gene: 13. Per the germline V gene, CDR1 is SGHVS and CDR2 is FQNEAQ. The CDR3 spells CASSLLYVRGQNYEQYF. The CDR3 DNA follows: TGTGCCAGCAGCTTACTTTACGTGAGGGGGCAGAACTACGAGCAGTACTTC. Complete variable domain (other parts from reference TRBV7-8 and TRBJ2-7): GAGVSQSPRYKVAKRGQDVALRCDPISGHVSLFWYQQALGQGPEFLTYFQNEAQLDKSGLPSDRFFAERPEGSVSTLKIQRTQQEDSAVYLCASSLLYVRGQNYEQYFGPGTRLTVT.

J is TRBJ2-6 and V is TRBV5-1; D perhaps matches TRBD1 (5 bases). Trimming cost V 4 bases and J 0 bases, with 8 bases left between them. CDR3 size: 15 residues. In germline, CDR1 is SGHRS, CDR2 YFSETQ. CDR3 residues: CASSPDSSGANVLTF. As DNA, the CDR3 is TGCGCCAGCAGCCCCGACAGCTCTGGGGCCAACGTCCTGACTTTC. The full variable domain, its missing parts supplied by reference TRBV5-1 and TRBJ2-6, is KAGVTQTPRYLIKTRGQQVTLSCSPISGHRSVSWYQQTPGQGLQFLFEYFSETQRNKGNFPGRFSGRQFSNSRSEMNVSTLELGDSALYLCASSPDSSGANVLTFGAGSRLTVL.

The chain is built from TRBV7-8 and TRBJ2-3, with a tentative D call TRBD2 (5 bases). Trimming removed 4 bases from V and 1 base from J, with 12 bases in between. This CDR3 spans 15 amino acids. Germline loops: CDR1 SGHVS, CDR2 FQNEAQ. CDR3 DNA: TGTGCCAGCAGCTCCTTCCTGGAGGGCACAGATACGCAGTATTTT. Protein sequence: CASSSFLEGTDTQYF.

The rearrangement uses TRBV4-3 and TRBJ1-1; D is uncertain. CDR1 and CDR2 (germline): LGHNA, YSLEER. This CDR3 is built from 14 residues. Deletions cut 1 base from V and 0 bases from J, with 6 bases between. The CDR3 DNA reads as TGCGCCAGCAGCCAAGGGTACATGAACACTGAAGCTTTCTTT. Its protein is CASSQGYMNTEAFF.

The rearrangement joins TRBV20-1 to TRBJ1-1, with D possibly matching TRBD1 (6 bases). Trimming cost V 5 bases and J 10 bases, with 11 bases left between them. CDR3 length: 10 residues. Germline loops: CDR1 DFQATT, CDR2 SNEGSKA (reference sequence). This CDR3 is CSASQGLAFF. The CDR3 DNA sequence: TGCAGTGCTTCCCAGGGGTTAGCTTTCTTT.

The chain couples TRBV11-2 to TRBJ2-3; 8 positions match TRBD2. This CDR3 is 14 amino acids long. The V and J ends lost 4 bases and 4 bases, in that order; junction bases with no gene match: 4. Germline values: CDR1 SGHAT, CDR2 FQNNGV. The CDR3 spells CASSSREGADTQYF. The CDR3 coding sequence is TGTGCCAGCAGCTCCCGGGAGGGCGCAGATACGCAGTATTTT.

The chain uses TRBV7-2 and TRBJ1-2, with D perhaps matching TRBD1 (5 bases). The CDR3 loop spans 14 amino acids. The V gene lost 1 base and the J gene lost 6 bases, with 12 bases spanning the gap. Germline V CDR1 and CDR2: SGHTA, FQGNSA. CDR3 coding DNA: TGTGCCAGCAGCTTAGGATTCCAGGGAAATGGCTACACCTTC. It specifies CASSLGFQGNGYTF. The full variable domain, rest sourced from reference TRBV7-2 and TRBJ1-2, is GAGVSQSPSNKVTEKGKDVELRCDPISGHTALYWYRQSLGQGLEFLIYFQGNSAPDKSGLPSDRFSAERTGGSVSTLTIQRTQQEDSAVYLCASSLGFQGNGYTFGSGTRLTVV.

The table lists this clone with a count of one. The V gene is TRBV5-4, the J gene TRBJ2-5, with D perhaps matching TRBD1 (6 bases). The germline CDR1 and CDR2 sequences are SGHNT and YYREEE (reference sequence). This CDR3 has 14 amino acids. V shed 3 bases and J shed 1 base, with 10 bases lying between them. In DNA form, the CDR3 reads TGTGCCAGCAGCTCCGGACAGCGCCAAGAGACCCAGTACTTC. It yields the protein CASSSGQRQETQYF.